Sequencing of this T cell receptor (beta chain) was carried out in a study of neoadjuvant anti-PD-1 for oral cavity cancer (dated by TCRdb to the early 2020s). Regarding the complete study: Patients mostly received three to four biweekly doses of nivolumab at 3 mg/kg before curative-intent surgical resection. A fourth nivolumab dose was given around day 43 to patients without progression, and definitive surgical resection was performed in those patients on days 50-56. Responders were defined as patients with complete response, partial response or stable disease by RECIST 1.1; non-responders were defined as patients with progression. The parent correlative cohort included some 13 patients, with an approximately 32% response rate. Study-wide conclusions, independent of this receptor: After neoadjuvant nivolumab, significantly higher T cell clonality (Gini index) was found within PBMCs in non-responders than in responders. Only a few patients per response group were included in the TCR analyses, and larger cohorts for validation were called for by the authors. Higher pretreatment blood TCRbeta clonality and lower post-treatment tumor TCRbeta clonality were correlated with higher pretreatment blood Treg/Th17 ratios.

PBMC libraries used mostly 450 to 500 ng of input genomic DNA for deep sequencing, with six replicates per sample. Following the manufacturer's instructions, the team built TCRbeta libraries using the immunoSEQ hsTCRbeta kit. The completed libraries were mixed into a single pool at 3 nM, then sequenced with an Illumina NovaSeq 6000 S4 flow cell. Concerning the study's data processing: The immunoSEQ Analyzer handled quality control and preprocessing of the raw data. The analysis was restricted to productive rearrangements, with each unique CDR3 amino acid sequence defining a clonotype. Repertoire clonality was estimated as the Gini-Simpson index, which was computed with the R package tcR. Gini indices were compared with Student's t test, and associations with tumor size change were assessed by Pearson correlation. The source is immuneACCESS, and TCRdb retained only in-frame sequences with V and J called. Part of the clones is not carried over; for the studies checked, unresolved V genes explain less than half of this, and the remainder is unexplained. D and trimming were read from the DNA, whereas the V and J calls and clone size are those reported in that table. This sample is represented by 75,000 to 100,000 clones; about 80% of them were singletons. The ten top clones hold around 3.1% of the sample.

This sample's time point label indicates: before neoadjuvant nivolumab. Patients were newly diagnosed with stage II-IVA oral cavity squamous cell carcinoma and had received no prior systemic or radiation treatment. The cohort consisted of patients with HPV-negative, locally advanced oral cavity squamous cell carcinoma. Peripheral blood mononuclear cells were analyzed directly and were not maintained or expanded in culture. The samples were drawn from a longitudinal correlative study tied to a single-arm phase II trial testing neoadjuvant nivolumab in oral cavity squamous cell carcinoma. Genomic DNA-based TCRbeta sequencing was performed on subject-matched pre- and post-treatment PBMCs and tumors from three responders and three non-responders. Peripheral blood mononuclear cells were collected once before nivolumab treatment and again after treatment, at the time of surgery. The Maxwell RSC DNA from Cells kit was used to isolate genomic DNA from PBMCs.

As for this clone: Its antigen is still unknown. No much larger clone is present one base from it, and per-base qualities are unavailable.

CDR1 and CDR2 are drawn from the germline V gene (reference sequence): WNHNN, SYGVQD. V and J are trimmed by 5 bases and 3 bases, and the gene matches miss 1 base of the junction. Taken from cysteine to phenylalanine, the CDR3 has 15 residues. Left in the record is the CDR3 DNA by itself, 45 bases read in frame from the first base. The receptor was isolated from a person aged 35-79 years with oral cavity squamous cell carcinoma. The starting material was PBMCs, obtained before nivolumab (anti-PD-1) treatment. The chain links TRBV10-1 with TRBJ2-3, with TRBD2 matching 14 junction bases. The CDR3 region: CASSRLAGGTDTQYF. The DNA reads TGCGCCAGCAGTCGACTAGCGGGAGGGACAGATACGCAGTATTTT.